This entry describes one T cell receptor (beta chain). This clonotype was recorded at least ten times. No antigen is known for it. No clone much larger than this one lies a single base away; base qualities are absent. This sample was taken from a study of breast tumors, draining lymph nodes, adjacent tissues (dated by TCRdb to about 2016). For context, the study as a whole: Breast cancer patients provided tumor, adjacent nontumor tissue and axillary lymph nodes, and the study compared the TCR beta repertoires across these three sources. In human breast cancer, the study set out to assess how tumor, surrounding tissue and draining lymph node repertoires relate to one another and whether T cells might be exchanged between them. Summary of the overall study and its limitations: The data were judged consistent with most tumor T cells deriving from the lymph node and then expanding within tumor tissue. Tumors showed preferential V and J gene usage, and their T-cell repertoire diversity fell below that of lymph nodes yet above that of nontumor tissue. Tumor and nontumor tissue repertoires were significantly more similar in luminal-like than in basal-like breast cancer. The study presented the conclusion that tumor T cells originate in lymph nodes as consistent with a hypothesis, not as something directly demonstrated.

The lymph node samples were taken from the axillary draining lymph nodes of breast cancer patients. The CDR3 has 16 amino acids, counting the end cysteine and phenylalanine. Only the CDR3 DNA is retained, 48 bases long and in frame from the first base. V is clipped by 0 bases and J by 0 bases, and the sequence between their germline boundaries is 13 bases long. According to the germline V gene (reference sequence), CDR1 reads DFQATT and CDR2 reads SNEGSKA. Sequencing was carried out with an Illumina HiSeq 2000. Multiplex PCR amplification was used to generate the TCR beta chain libraries. The amplified TCR beta chain products were analyzed by high-throughput sequencing. TCRdb cleaned the public reads at Q25 with fastp, built clones with MiXCR and kept in-frame beta chains. Every distinct CDR3 protein forms one entry, paired with its most common genes and DNA. In all, the sample holds about 100,000 distinct CDR3 sequences, and 21% of those were seen once. The ten largest account for more than 0.9% of the sample.

The material sequenced was axillary lymph node tissue. This TCR was sampled from a female donor with breast cancer. Some clones in this sample may be carry-over from other donors' samples. Recombination connected TRBV20-1 to TRBJ2-3, and perhaps TRBD2 as D gene, on 6 matching bases. The DNA sequence reads TGCAGTGCTAGAGATCGGACTACTGCTAGCACAGATACGCAGTATTTT. It translates as CSARDRTTASTDTQYF.